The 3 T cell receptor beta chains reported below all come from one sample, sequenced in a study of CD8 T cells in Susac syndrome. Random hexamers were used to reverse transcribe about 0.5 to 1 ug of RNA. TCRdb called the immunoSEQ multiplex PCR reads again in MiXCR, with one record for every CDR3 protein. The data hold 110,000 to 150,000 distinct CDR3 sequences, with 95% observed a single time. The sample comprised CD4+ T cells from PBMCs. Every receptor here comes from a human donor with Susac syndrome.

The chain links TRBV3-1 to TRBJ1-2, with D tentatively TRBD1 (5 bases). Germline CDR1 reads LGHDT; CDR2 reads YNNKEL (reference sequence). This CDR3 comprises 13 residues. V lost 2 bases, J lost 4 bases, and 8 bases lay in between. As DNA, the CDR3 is TGTGCCAGCAGCCAACAGGGACCCTATGGCTACACCTTC. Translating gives CASSQQGPYGYTF. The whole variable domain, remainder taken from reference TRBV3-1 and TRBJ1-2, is DTAVSQTPKYLVTQMGNDKSIKCEQNLGHDTMYWYKQDSKKFLKIMFSYNNKELIINETVPNRFSPKSPDKAHLNLHINSLELGDSAVYFCASSQQGPYGYTFGSGTRLTVV.

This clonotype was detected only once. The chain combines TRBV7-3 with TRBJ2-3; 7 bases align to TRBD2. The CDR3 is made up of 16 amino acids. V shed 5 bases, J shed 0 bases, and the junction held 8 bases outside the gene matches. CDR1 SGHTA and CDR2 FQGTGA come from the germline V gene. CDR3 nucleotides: TGTGCCAGCAGCCCCCAGGGCGGGGGTAGCACAGATACGCAGTATTTT. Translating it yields CASSPQGGGSTDTQYF.

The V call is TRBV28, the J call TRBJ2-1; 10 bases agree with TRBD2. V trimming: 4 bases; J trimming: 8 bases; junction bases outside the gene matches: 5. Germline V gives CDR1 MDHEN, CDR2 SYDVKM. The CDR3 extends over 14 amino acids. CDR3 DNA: TGTGCCAGCAGTTCCCTAGCGGGAGACGATGAGCAGTTCTTC. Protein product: CASSSLAGDDEQFF.